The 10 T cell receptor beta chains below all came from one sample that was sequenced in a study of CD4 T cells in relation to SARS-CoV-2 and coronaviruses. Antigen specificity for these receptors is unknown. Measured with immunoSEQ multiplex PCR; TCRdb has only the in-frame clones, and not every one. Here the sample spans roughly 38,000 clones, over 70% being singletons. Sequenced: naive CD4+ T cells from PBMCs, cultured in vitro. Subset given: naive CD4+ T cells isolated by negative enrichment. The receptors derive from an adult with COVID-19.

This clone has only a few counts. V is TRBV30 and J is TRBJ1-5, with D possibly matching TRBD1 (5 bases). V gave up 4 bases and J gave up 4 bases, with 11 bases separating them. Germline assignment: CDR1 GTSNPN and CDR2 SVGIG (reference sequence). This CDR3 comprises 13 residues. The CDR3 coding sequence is TGTGCCTGGACGACGGGGGGGAATCAGCCCCAGCATTTT. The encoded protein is CAWTTGGNQPQHF.

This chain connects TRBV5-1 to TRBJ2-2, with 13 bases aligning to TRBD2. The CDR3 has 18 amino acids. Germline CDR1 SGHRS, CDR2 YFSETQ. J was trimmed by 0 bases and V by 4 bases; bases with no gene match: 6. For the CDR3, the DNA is TGCGCCAGCAGCGCAACTAGCGGGAGGGCCCCGAACACCGGGGAGCTGTTTTTT. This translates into CASSATSGRAPNTGELFF.

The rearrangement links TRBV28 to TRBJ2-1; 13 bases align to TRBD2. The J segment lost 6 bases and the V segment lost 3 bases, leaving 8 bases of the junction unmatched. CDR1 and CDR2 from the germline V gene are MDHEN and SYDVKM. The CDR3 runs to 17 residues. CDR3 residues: CASSFITRTSGSNEQFF. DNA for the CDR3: TGTGCCAGCAGTTTTATTACCCGGACTAGCGGGAGCAATGAGCAGTTCTTC.

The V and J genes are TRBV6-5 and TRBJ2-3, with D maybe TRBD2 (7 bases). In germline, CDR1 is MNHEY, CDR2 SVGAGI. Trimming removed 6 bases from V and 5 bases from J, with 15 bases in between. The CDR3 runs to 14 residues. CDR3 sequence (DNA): TGTGCCAGCAGGGGGGGGACATATGTAGATACGCAGTATTTT. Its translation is CASRGGTYVDTQYF.

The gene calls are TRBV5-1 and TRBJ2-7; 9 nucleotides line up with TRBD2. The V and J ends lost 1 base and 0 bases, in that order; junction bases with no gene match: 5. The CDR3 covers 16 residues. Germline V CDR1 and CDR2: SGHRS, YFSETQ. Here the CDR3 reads CASSLMVTSGSYEQYF. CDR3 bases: TGCGCCAGCAGCTTGATGGTGACTAGCGGCTCCTACGAGCAGTACTTC.

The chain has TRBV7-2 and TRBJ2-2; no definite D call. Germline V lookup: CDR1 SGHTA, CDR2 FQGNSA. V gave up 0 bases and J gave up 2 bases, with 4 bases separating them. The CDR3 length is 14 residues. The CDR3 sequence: CASSLAYNTGELFF. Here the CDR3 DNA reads TGTGCCAGCAGCTTAGCTTATAACACCGGGGAGCTGTTTTTT.

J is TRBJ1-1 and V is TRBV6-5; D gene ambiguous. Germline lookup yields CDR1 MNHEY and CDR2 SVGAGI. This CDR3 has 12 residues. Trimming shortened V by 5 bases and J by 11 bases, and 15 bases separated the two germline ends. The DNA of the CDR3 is TGTGCCAGCAGTCCCTCAGTTGACGTGGCTTTCTTT. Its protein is CASSPSVDVAFF.

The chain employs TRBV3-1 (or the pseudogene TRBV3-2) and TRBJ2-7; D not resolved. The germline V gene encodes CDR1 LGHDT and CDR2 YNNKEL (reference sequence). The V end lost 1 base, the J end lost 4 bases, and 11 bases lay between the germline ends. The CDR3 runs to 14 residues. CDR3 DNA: TGTGCCAGCAGCCAAGGTGTATGGAAATACGAGCAGTACTTC. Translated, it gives CASSQGVWKYEQYF.

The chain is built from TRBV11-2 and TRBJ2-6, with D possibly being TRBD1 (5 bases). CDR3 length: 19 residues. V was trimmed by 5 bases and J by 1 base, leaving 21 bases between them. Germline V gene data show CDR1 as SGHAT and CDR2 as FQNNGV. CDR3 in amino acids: CASSARLGQGWSGANVLTF. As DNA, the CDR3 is TGTGCCAGCAGCGCCCGTCTTGGACAAGGCTGGTCTGGGGCCAACGTCCTGACTTTC.

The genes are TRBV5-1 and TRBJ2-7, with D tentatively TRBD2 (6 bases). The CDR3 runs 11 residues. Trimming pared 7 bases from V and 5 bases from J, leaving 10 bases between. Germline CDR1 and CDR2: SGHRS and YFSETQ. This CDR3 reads CASRRDHEQYF. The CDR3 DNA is TGCGCCAGCCGGCGGGACCACGAGCAGTACTTC.